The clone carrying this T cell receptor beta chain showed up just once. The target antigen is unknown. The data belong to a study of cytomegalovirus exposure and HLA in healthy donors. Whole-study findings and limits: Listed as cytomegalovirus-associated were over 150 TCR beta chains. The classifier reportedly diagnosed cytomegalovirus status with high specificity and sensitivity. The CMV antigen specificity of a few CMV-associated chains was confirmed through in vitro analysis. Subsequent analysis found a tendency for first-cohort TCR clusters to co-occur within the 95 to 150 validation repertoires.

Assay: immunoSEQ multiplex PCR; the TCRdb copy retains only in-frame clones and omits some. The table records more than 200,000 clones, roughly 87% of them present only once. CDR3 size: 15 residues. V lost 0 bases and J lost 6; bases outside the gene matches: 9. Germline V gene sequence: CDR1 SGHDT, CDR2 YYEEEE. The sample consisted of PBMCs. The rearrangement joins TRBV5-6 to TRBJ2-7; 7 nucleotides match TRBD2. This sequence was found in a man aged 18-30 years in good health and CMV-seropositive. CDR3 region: CASSLGGGSLGEQYF. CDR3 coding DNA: TGTGCCAGCAGCTTGGGGGGCGGGAGCTTAGGCGAGCAGTACTTC.